This T cell receptor (beta chain) was documented in a study of CD8 T cells in ankylosing spondylitis. Whole-study results and caveats: Matched ankylosing spondylitis synovial fluid reportedly contained a significantly enriched population of disease-linked clones.

This clonotype has at least ten counts. Its antigen is currently unknown. TCRdb analysed the 5' RACE reads with MiXCR anew, one entry per CDR3 protein. The sample includes a few hundred thousand distinct CDR3 sequences, about 10% seen only once; the top ten take 20% to 25%. The CDR3 extends over 15 amino acids. The germline V and J ends were trimmed by 2 bases and 0 bases, with 11 bases remaining between them. Germline V lookup: CDR1 DFQATT, CDR2 SNEGSKA (reference sequence). The J gene is TRBJ1-5, the V gene TRBV20-1; D is undetermined. Sequencing was performed on blood, either unsorted or a sorted T cell fraction (not recorded which). This sequence was found in a male donor with ankylosing spondylitis or in good health (not recorded which). This chain's CDR3 is CSARTTEYSNQPQHF. The DNA of the CDR3 is TGCAGTGCTAGAACCACAGAGTATAGCAATCAGCCCCAGCATTTT.